The clone carrying this T cell receptor (beta chain) was detected ten times or more. As yet, its antigen is unknown. This CDR3 is 16 amino acids long. The ends were cut back, 1 base at V and 2 bases at J, with 14 bases in the middle. Preparation of the TCRbeta library was carried out with unique molecular identifiers. TCRdb re-analysed the PCR reads in MiXCR, keeping a single row per CDR3 protein. The repertoire holds roughly 200,000 distinct CDR3 sequences, with approximately 10% as singletons. The source of the sample is a study of T-cell reconstitution after alpha-beta-depleted transplantation in children. Study-level points and caveats: As was reported, about two months after transplant, alpha-beta T cells came from several hundred expanded graft clones. After transplant, high TCRbeta diversity at day 60 in some patients arose from surviving recipient T cells and thymic progenitors. Fresh T-cell production supplied most of the T-cell counts and diversity seen one year after transplant.

This sequence was found in a child in the first two years of life with acute myeloid leukemia, due to receive a stem cell transplant. This rearrangement joins TRBV12-3 or TRBV12-4 to TRBJ1-2; D may be TRBD1 (5 bases). The sample here was PBMCs, taken before TCRalphabeta/CD19-depleted stem cell transplant. Written as DNA, the CDR3 is TGTGCCAGCAGTTTAGATCCGGGACGGACGAACTATGGCTACACCTTC. This gives the protein CASSLDPGRTNYGYTF.